The table lists the clone carrying this T cell receptor (beta chain) with many counts. Antigen: not known. The TCR beta cDNA libraries carried unique molecular identifiers. About 500,000 cDNA molecules came from around 1 to 9.1 million T cells. TCRdb re-analysed the PCR reads in MiXCR, keeping a single row per CDR3 protein. The table has about 770,000 distinct CDR3 sequences, roughly 46% seen once. This specimen belongs to a study of post-analysis software for immune sequencing data. Study conclusions and caveats: Clustering by F measure revealed strong co-clustering among samples prepared together in one batch. The normalized Chao1 diversity of multiple sclerosis patients was significantly lower than that of controls. The study found TRBV5-6, TRBV5-1 and TRBV20-1 among four to six TRBV segments more frequent in patients than controls.

This CDR3 is 14 amino acids long. Germline V gives CDR1 LGHDT, CDR2 YNNKEL (reference sequence). Trimming took 1 base from V and 6 from J; bases not matched to a gene: 0. J is TRBJ2-7 and V is TRBV3-1; 13 bases are shared with TRBD2. What was sequenced was blood. This clonotype was obtained from a girl between 5 and 17 years old with multiple sclerosis. The CDR3 nucleotides are TGTGCCAGCAGCCAAGGACTAGCGGGAGGCGAGCAGTACTTC. This codes for CASSQGLAGGEQYF.